Presented here are 9 T cell receptor beta chains from one specimen sequenced in a study of vaccination and CD4 T cells after COVID-19. Described treatment: approximately 10-day PBMC culture with coronavirus spike peptide pools or control peptides (ViraFEST assay). Sequencing of DNA taken from cultured CD4+ T cells relied on the Oncomine TCR Beta short-read assay. TCRdb recomputed calls from the PCR reads with MiXCR, one row per CDR3 protein. The data show about 27,000 distinct CDR3 sequences, approximately 66% seen once. No antigen is known for these receptors. This specimen consisted of CD4+ T cells from blood, cultured in vitro, obtained after SARS-CoV-2 vaccination. Receptors were obtained from a human donor who received a COVID-19 vaccine.

V usage is TRBV7-8 and J usage is TRBJ2-1; no clear D gene. This CDR3 spans 17 amino acids. Germline-derived CDR1 and CDR2 are SGHVS and FQNEAQ. V lost 1 base and J 0 bases, leaving 13 bases between the germline ends. CDR3 in DNA: TGTGCCAGCAGCTTAGTCAGTGTCTTGAGCTCCTACAATGAGCAGTTCTTC. Amino acid sequence: CASSLVSVLSSYNEQFF.

The rearrangement links TRBV19 to TRBJ1-2; D is possibly TRBD1 (5 bases). The germline CDR1 and CDR2 sequences are LNHDA and SQIVND (reference sequence). V lost 6 bases to trimming and J lost 1 base, with 12 bases between them. The CDR3 spans 14 residues. Here the CDR3 reads CASRPRGVNYGYTF. Here the CDR3 DNA reads TGTGCCAGTAGGCCGCGAGGGGTTAACTATGGCTACACCTTC. Full variable domain (rest looked up from reference TRBV19 and TRBJ1-2): DGGITQSPKYLFRKEGQNVTLSCEQNLNHDAMYWYRQDPGQGLRLIYYSQIVNDFQKGDIAEGYSVSREKKESFPLTVTSAQKNPTAFYLCASRPRGVNYGYTFGSGTRLTVV.

This clonotype was counted a few times. The chain employs TRBV20-1 and TRBJ2-3; no clear D. This CDR3 is 15 amino acids long. From germline, CDR1 is DFQATT and CDR2 SNEGSKA (reference sequence). V dropped 5 bases and J dropped 1 base, with 16 bases sitting between them. The CDR3 DNA sequence: TGCAGTGCTCGCAGATCAGGCCGTGGCACAGATACGCAGTATTTT. Residues: CSARRSGRGTDTQYF.

V usage is TRBV7-2 and J usage is TRBJ2-2; 11 positions match TRBD2. CDR1 SGHTA and CDR2 FQGNSA come from the germline V gene. Trimming took 3 bases from V and 6 from J; bases not matched to a gene: 0. There are 14 residues in the CDR3. The CDR3 nucleotides read TGTGCCAGCAGCTTTAGCGGGAGGGCCGGGGAGCTGTTTTTT. This translates into CASSFSGRAGELFF.

The chain couples TRBV12-3 or TRBV12-4 to TRBJ2-7, with TRBD1 matching 11 bases. The length of the CDR3 is 14 residues. V dropped 6 bases and J dropped 6; count of bases not matched to a gene: 7. CDR3 loop: CASSSGTGGAEQYF. The DNA for the CDR3 is TGTGCCAGCAGCTCCGGGACAGGGGGAGCCGAGCAGTACTTC.

The chain recombines TRBV9 with TRBJ1-1; TRBD1 agrees at 7 bases. Trimming cost V 3 bases and J 1 base; bases outside gene matches: 9. Germline V lookup: CDR1 SGDLS, CDR2 YYNGEE. This CDR3 is built from 16 residues. The CDR3 reads CASSATRQGANTEAFF. The CDR3 DNA is TGTGCCAGCAGCGCAACCCGACAGGGAGCGAACACTGAAGCTTTCTTT.

This rearrangement joins TRBV12-3 or TRBV12-4 to TRBJ2-7; D gene unclear. CDR3 length: 11 amino acids. V was clipped by 1 base and J by 3 bases, with 1 base between them. In DNA, the CDR3 is TGTGCCAGCAGTTTAGACTACGAGCAGTACTTC. It codes for CASSLDYEQYF.

The chain employs TRBV12-5 and TRBJ1-3; no clear D. The length of the CDR3 is 12 residues. V was trimmed by 2 bases and J by 7 bases, leaving 6 bases between them. CDR1 LGHNT and CDR2 FRNRAP come from the germline V gene. The CDR3 is CASGLPRNTIYF. CDR3 DNA: TGTGCTAGTGGTTTGCCCCGTAACACCATATATTTT. Filled out from reference TRBV12-5 and TRBJ1-3, the complete variable domain reads DARVTQTPRHKVTEMGQEVTMRCQPILGHNTVFWYRQTMMQGLELLAYFRNRAPLDDSGMPKDRFSAEMPDATLATLKIQPSEPRDSAVYFCASGLPRNTIYFGEGSWLTVV.

This clonotype was picked up a small number of times. The chain carries TRBV12-3 or TRBV12-4 and TRBJ2-5; 9 bases are a match to TRBD1. The CDR3 length is 15 residues. V trimming: 5 bases; J trimming: 4 bases; junction bases outside the gene matches: 8. CDR3 in amino acids: CASSARGQGLETQYF. CDR3 nucleotides: TGTGCCAGCAGTGCCCGCGGACAGGGGCTAGAGACCCAGTACTTC.